This T cell receptor beta chain was profiled in a study of blood T cells in healthy people across ages. Study overall: Template switching retrieved approximately one barcoded beta molecule for each two T cells. Regarding the study as a whole: Diversity was estimated from one million T cells, and these estimates were considered underestimates. PBMCs were not sorted, which prevented a conclusive comparison of naive versus antigen-experienced cells. Long-lived donors had more naive CD4+ cells and higher diversity than aged donors.

Then a second PCR, running roughly 7 to 11 cycles, was carried out with a sample-barcoded 5' primer and a J-beta primer mix. TCRdb processed the 5' RACE reads anew with MiXCR; each CDR3 protein has one entry. In the table there are 1.5 million to 2 million distinct CDR3 sequences, approximately 32% of which are singletons. V lost 8 bases to trimming and J lost 3 bases, with 14 bases between them. The CDR3 spans 13 residues. Germline loops: CDR1 GTSNPN, CDR2 SVGIG (reference sequence). A note on this clonotype: The antigen is not known.

The sample was blood. The rearrangement uses TRBV30 and TRBJ2-1; D possibly uses TRBD1 or TRBD2 (5 bases each). The sequence derives from a woman in her twenties or thirties in good health. The chain's CDR3 is CARRDANYNEQFF. The CDR3 coding sequence is TGTGCCCGCAGGGACGCCAACTACAATGAGCAGTTCTTC.